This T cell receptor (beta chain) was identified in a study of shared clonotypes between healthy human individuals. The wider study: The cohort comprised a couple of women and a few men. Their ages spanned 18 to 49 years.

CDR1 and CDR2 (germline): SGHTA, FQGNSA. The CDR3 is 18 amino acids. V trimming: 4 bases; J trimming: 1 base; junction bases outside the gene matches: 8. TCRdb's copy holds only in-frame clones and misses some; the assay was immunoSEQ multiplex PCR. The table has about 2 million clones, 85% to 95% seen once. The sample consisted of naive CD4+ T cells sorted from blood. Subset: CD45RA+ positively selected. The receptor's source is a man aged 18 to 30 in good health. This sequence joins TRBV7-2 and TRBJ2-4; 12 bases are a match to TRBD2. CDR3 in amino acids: CASSYLAGGPSAKNIQYF. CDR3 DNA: TGTGCCAGCAGCTACCTAGCGGGGGGGCCGTCGGCCAAAAACATTCAGTACTTC.